This TCR beta chain came from a study of early T cells in non-severe SARS-CoV-2 infection. In the study overall: Chains were unpaired, as sequencing was done on bulk RNA from unsorted whole blood. The study's findings and limits: Private and CD4 specificities were missed by VDJdb matching, skewed to anti-spike CD8.

This clonotype was found many times. Its specificity is not known. The CDR3 covers 13 residues. Germline V gene sequence: CDR1 SNHLY, CDR2 FYNNEI. The V and J ends lost 6 bases and 0 bases, in that order; junction bases with no gene match: 1. Attachment of unique molecular identifiers to individual cDNA molecules was performed. Using its own MiXCR run on the 5' RACE reads, TCRdb lists one record per CDR3 protein. The sample shows tens of thousands of distinct CDR3 sequences, 5.9% of them seen only once. The receptor was derived from an adult who was a healthcare worker with PCR-confirmed SARS-CoV-2 infection or an uninfected control (not recorded which). This sequence joins TRBV2 and TRBJ1-2; 7 bases are a match to TRBD1. This specimen was whole blood, taken at baseline. CDR3: CASRGQTNYGYTF. The CDR3 bases are TGTGCCAGCAGGGGACAGACTAACTATGGCTACACCTTC.